This is a list of T cell receptor beta chains from one sample in a study of shared clonotypes between healthy human individuals. Sequenced by immunoSEQ multiplex PCR; TCRdb stores in-frame clones only, minus some. The sample comprises millions of clones, 85% to 95% of which are singletons, and 0.3% to 0.4% rests with the top ten. Material for sequencing was naive CD4+ T cells from PBMCs. These receptors all stem from a man younger than 35 in good health. Some clones in this sample may be carry-over from other donors' samples. The CDR3 runs from the conserved cysteine through the conserved F or W. D genes are given only for firm matches. Clone sizes are given selectively: once, few, many, or a class where the clone is expanded.

clone_size | d_call | j_call | v_call | cdr3_aa | cdr3_nt
- | - | TRBJ2-2 | TRBV7-9 | CASSLARHTGELFF | TGTGCCAGCAGCTTAGCCCGACACACCGGGGAGCTGTTTTTT
- | - | TRBJ1-1 | TRBV6-5 | CASSYDRKNTEAFF | TGTGCCAGCAGTTACGACAGAAAGAACACTGAAGCTTTCTTT
- | TRBD1 | TRBJ1-2 | TRBV7-3 | CASSSGQNYGYTF | TGTGCCAGCAGCTCGGGACAGAACTATGGCTACACCTTC
- | TRBD2 | TRBJ2-1 | TRBV5-1 | CASSLLAGGGNEQFF | TGCGCCAGCAGCTTGTTAGCGGGAGGAGGGAATGAGCAGTTCTTC
- | - | TRBJ2-3 | TRBV7-3 | CASSQRAGVGDTDTQYF | TGTGCCAGCAGCCAACGGGCAGGGGTTGGGGACACAGATACGCAGTATTTT
few | - | TRBJ1-5 | TRBV19 | CASSVVGAGQPQHF | TGTGCCAGTAGTGTGGTGGGAGCCGGCCAGCCCCAGCATTTT
- | - | TRBJ1-1 | TRBV27 | CASSWKRGITEAFF | TGTGCCAGCAGTTGGAAAAGGGGGATCACTGAAGCTTTCTTT
- | - | TRBJ2-1 | TRBV6-5 | CASHADLVRDEQFF | TGTGCCAGCCACGCGGACTTGGTGAGGGATGAGCAGTTCTTC
- | - | TRBJ2-5 | TRBV11-3 | CASSLSGLETQYF | TGTGCCAGCAGCTTATCCGGTTTAGAGACCCAGTACTTC
- | TRBD2 | TRBJ2-3 | TRBV5-4 | CASSARLAGGTDTQYF | TGTGCCAGCAGCGCAAGACTAGCGGGGGGCACAGATACGCAGTATTTT
- | - | TRBJ1-3 | TRBV6-5 | CASSYLNTIYF | TGTGCCAGCAGTTACCTAAACACCATATATTTT
- | - | TRBJ2-3 | TRBV28 | CASNVASNTQYF | TGTGCCAGCAATGTGGCGAGTAATACGCAGTATTTT
- | - | TRBJ1-4 | TRBV5-1 | CASSLVTGIATNEKLFF | TGCGCCAGCAGCTTGGTCACGGGAATAGCAACTAATGAAAAACTGTTTTTT
- | - | TRBJ2-2 | TRBV6-5 | CASSYQRPHDTGELFF | TGTGCCAGCAGTTACCAAAGACCCCACGACACCGGGGAGCTGTTTTTT
- | TRBD1 | TRBJ2-2 | TRBV7-8 | CASSKGQGSPNTGELFF | TGTGCCAGCAGCAAAGGACAGGGGTCTCCGAACACCGGGGAGCTGTTTTTT